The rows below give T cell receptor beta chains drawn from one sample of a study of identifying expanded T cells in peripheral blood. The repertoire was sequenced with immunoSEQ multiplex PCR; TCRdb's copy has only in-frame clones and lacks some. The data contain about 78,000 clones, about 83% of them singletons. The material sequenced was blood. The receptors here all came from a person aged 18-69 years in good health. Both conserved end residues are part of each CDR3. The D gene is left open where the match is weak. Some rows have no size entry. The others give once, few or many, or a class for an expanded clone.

cdr3_aa: CASSDPPGAQETQYF
cdr3_nt: TGTGCCAGCAGTGATCCTCCAGGGGCCCAAGAGACCCAGTACTTC
clone_size: NA
v_call: TRBV28
d_call: NA
j_call: TRBJ2-5

cdr3_aa: CASSYLGTANQPQHF
cdr3_nt: TGTGCCAGCAGCTACCTAGGGACAGCTAATCAGCCCCAGCATTTT
clone_size: NA
v_call: TRBV6-1
d_call: TRBD1
j_call: TRBJ1-5

cdr3_aa: CASIGPETYYGYTF
cdr3_nt: TGTGCCAGCATCGGGCCAGAGACTTACTATGGCTACACCTTC
clone_size: NA
v_call: TRBV28
d_call: NA
j_call: TRBJ1-2

cdr3_aa: CASSLRRQGASSGETQYF
cdr3_nt: TGCGCCAGCAGCTTGCGGAGACAGGGGGCGAGCTCGGGGGAGACCCAGTACTTC
clone_size: NA
v_call: TRBV5-1
d_call: TRBD1
j_call: TRBJ2-5

cdr3_aa: CASSLGLAGGDTQYF
cdr3_nt: TGTGCCAGCAGTTTAGGGCTAGCAGGGGGAGATACGCAGTATTTT
clone_size: NA
v_call: TRBV28
d_call: TRBD1
j_call: TRBJ2-3

cdr3_aa: CASTGTSGELFF
cdr3_nt: TGTGCCAGCACCGGGACGTCTGGGGAGCTGTTTTTT
clone_size: NA
v_call: TRBV6-5
d_call: NA
j_call: TRBJ2-2

cdr3_aa: CASSLEGGAGNTIYF
cdr3_nt: TGTGCCAGCAGCTTAGAGGGAGGGGCTGGAAACACCATATATTTT
clone_size: NA
v_call: TRBV7-2
d_call: NA
j_call: TRBJ1-3

cdr3_aa: CASSLASGVVAYEQYF
cdr3_nt: TGTGCCAGCAGCTTAGCGTCGGGGGTGGTCGCCTACGAGCAGTACTTC
clone_size: NA
v_call: TRBV7-9
d_call: NA
j_call: TRBJ2-7

cdr3_aa: CSVAGTLVQETQYF
cdr3_nt: TGCAGCGTTGCCGGGACACTGGTACAAGAGACCCAGTACTTC
clone_size: NA
v_call: TRBV29-1
d_call: NA
j_call: TRBJ2-5

cdr3_aa: CASRGQDTYEQYF
cdr3_nt: TGTGCCAGCAGGGGACAGGATACCTACGAGCAGTACTTC
clone_size: NA
v_call: TRBV28
d_call: TRBD1
j_call: TRBJ2-7

cdr3_aa: CASSPFNRDPASTDTQYF
cdr3_nt: TGTGCCAGCTCACCATTTAACCGGGACCCGGCGAGCACAGATACGCAGTATTTT
clone_size: NA
v_call: TRBV18
d_call: NA
j_call: TRBJ2-3

cdr3_aa: CASSDRGQSGANVLTF
cdr3_nt: TGTGCCAGTTCCGACAGGGGGCAGAGTGGGGCCAACGTCCTGACTTTC
clone_size: NA
v_call: TRBV19
d_call: TRBD1
j_call: TRBJ2-6

cdr3_aa: CASSLVGRDYEQYF
cdr3_nt: TGTGCCAGCAGCTTAGTGGGCAGGGACTACGAGCAGTACTTC
clone_size: NA
v_call: TRBV5-5
d_call: NA
j_call: TRBJ2-7

cdr3_aa: CASSQDRGYEQYF
cdr3_nt: TGTGCCAGCAGCCAAGATAGAGGGTACGAGCAGTACTTC
clone_size: few
v_call: TRBV4-2
d_call: NA
j_call: TRBJ2-7

cdr3_aa: CASTLGTHFSGNTIYF
cdr3_nt: TGTGCCAGCACGTTAGGTACGCACTTCTCTGGAAACACCATATATTTT
clone_size: once
v_call: TRBV6-6
d_call: NA
j_call: TRBJ1-3

cdr3_aa: CASSLSRSYNEQFF
cdr3_nt: TGTGCCAGCAGCTTAAGCAGGAGCTACAATGAGCAGTTCTTC
clone_size: once
v_call: TRBV7-2
d_call: NA
j_call: TRBJ2-1

cdr3_aa: CASSLGSRTDTQYF
cdr3_nt: TGTGCCAGCAGCTTAGGTTCTCGCACAGATACGCAGTATTTT
clone_size: NA
v_call: TRBV13
d_call: NA
j_call: TRBJ2-3

cdr3_aa: CASSLASQETQYF
cdr3_nt: TGTGCTAGCAGCTTAGCCAGCCAAGAGACCCAGTACTTC
clone_size: once
v_call: TRBV7-7
d_call: NA
j_call: TRBJ2-5

cdr3_aa: CASSPGAGLAFF
cdr3_nt: TGTGCCAGCAGCCCAGGGGCAGGGTTAGCTTTCTTT
clone_size: NA
v_call: TRBV7-8
d_call: NA
j_call: TRBJ1-1

cdr3_aa: CASSPGAYNEQFF
cdr3_nt: TGTGCCAGTAGTCCCGGGGCCTACAATGAGCAGTTCTTC
clone_size: once
v_call: TRBV19
d_call: NA
j_call: TRBJ2-1

cdr3_aa: CASSQDLAGQHSNQPQHF
cdr3_nt: TGTGCCAGCAGCCAAGATCTAGCTGGACAGCATAGCAATCAGCCCCAGCATTTT
clone_size: few
v_call: TRBV4-2
d_call: NA
j_call: TRBJ1-5

cdr3_aa: CASSSWDVAHEQYF
cdr3_nt: TGTGCCAGCAGCTCCTGGGACGTGGCGCACGAGCAGTACTTC
clone_size: NA
v_call: TRBV7-9
d_call: NA
j_call: TRBJ2-7

cdr3_aa: CASSFVLAASYEQYF
cdr3_nt: TGTGCCAGCAGTTTCGTACTAGCGGCCTCCTACGAGCAGTACTTC
clone_size: NA
v_call: TRBV28
d_call: TRBD2
j_call: TRBJ2-7

cdr3_aa: CASSLAGGGGEKLFF
cdr3_nt: TGTGCCAGCAGCTTGGCGGGGGGCGGCGGGGAAAAACTGTTTTTT
clone_size: NA
v_call: TRBV5-4
d_call: NA
j_call: TRBJ1-4

cdr3_aa: CASSQAVPRFTGELFF
cdr3_nt: TGCGCCAGCAGCCAGGCCGTGCCTCGGTTCACCGGGGAGCTGTTTTTT
clone_size: many
v_call: TRBV4-1
d_call: NA
j_call: TRBJ2-2

cdr3_aa: CASSPPAGTRYGYTF
cdr3_nt: TGTGCCAGCAGTCCCCCAGCCGGGACCCGCTATGGCTACACCTTC
clone_size: NA
v_call: TRBV28
d_call: NA
j_call: TRBJ1-2

cdr3_aa: CASSLSFRLAVTDTQYF
cdr3_nt: TGCGCCAGCAGCTTATCGTTTAGACTCGCGGTAACAGATACGCAGTATTTT
clone_size: NA
v_call: TRBV5-1
d_call: NA
j_call: TRBJ2-3

cdr3_aa: CASSQEFRLAGPTYEQYF
cdr3_nt: TGCGCCAGCAGCCAAGAGTTTCGCCTAGCGGGACCCACCTACGAGCAGTACTTC
clone_size: NA
v_call: TRBV4-3
d_call: TRBD2
j_call: TRBJ2-7

cdr3_aa: CASSLLTSGTDTQYF
cdr3_nt: TGTGCCAGCAGCTTGTTGACTAGCGGCACAGATACGCAGTATTTT
clone_size: NA
v_call: TRBV11-2
d_call: TRBD2
j_call: TRBJ2-3

cdr3_aa: CASSPDRGHEQYF
cdr3_nt: TGTGCCAGCAGCCCCGACAGGGGGCACGAGCAGTACTTC
clone_size: NA
v_call: TRBV13
d_call: TRBD1
j_call: TRBJ2-7

cdr3_aa: CASSEFLPVSYEQYF
cdr3_nt: TGTGCCAGCAGTGAATTTTTGCCAGTGAGCTACGAGCAGTACTTC
clone_size: NA
v_call: TRBV2
d_call: NA
j_call: TRBJ2-7

cdr3_aa: CASSLPVGAYEQYF
cdr3_nt: TGTGCCAGCAGTTTACCAGTTGGCGCCTACGAGCAGTACTTC
clone_size: NA
v_call: TRBV28
d_call: NA
j_call: TRBJ2-7

cdr3_aa: CASSPLSWGSPYEQYF
cdr3_nt: TGTGCCAGCAGTCCGCTTTCGTGGGGGTCCCCCTACGAGCAGTACTTC
clone_size: NA
v_call: TRBV28
d_call: NA
j_call: TRBJ2-7

cdr3_aa: CASSGTNYEQYF
cdr3_nt: TGTGCCAGCTCCGGGACAAACTACGAGCAGTACTTC
clone_size: NA
v_call: TRBV27
d_call: NA
j_call: TRBJ2-7

cdr3_aa: CASSWGYEEEETQYF
cdr3_nt: TGTGCCAGCAGTTGGGGCTACGAGGAGGAAGAGACCCAGTACTTC
clone_size: NA
v_call: TRBV6-5
d_call: NA
j_call: TRBJ2-5

cdr3_aa: CASSYASGNTEAFF
cdr3_nt: TGTGCCAGCAGTTACGCTTCAGGGAATACTGAAGCTTTCTTT
clone_size: NA
v_call: TRBV6-5
d_call: NA
j_call: TRBJ1-1

cdr3_aa: CASSPRGDGNTIYF
cdr3_nt: TGTGCCAGTAGTCCTCGAGGGGATGGAAACACCATATATTTT
clone_size: NA
v_call: TRBV19
d_call: NA
j_call: TRBJ1-3

cdr3_aa: CSARDRNQFF
cdr3_nt: TGCAGTGCTAGAGATCGCAATCAGTTCTTC
clone_size: NA
v_call: TRBV20-1
d_call: NA
j_call: TRBJ2-1

cdr3_aa: CASSYSRSPSPTEAFF
cdr3_nt: TGTGCCAGCAGTTACTCCAGAAGCCCTAGCCCCACTGAAGCTTTCTTT
clone_size: once
v_call: TRBV6-5
d_call: NA
j_call: TRBJ1-1

cdr3_aa: CSVGRGASYEQYF
cdr3_nt: TGCAGCGTTGGGAGGGGGGCCTCCTACGAGCAGTACTTC
clone_size: NA
v_call: TRBV29-1
d_call: NA
j_call: TRBJ2-7

cdr3_aa: CSVGVDRLSSYEQYF
cdr3_nt: TGCAGCGTTGGAGTCGACAGGCTAAGCTCCTACGAGCAGTACTTC
clone_size: NA
v_call: TRBV29-1
d_call: NA
j_call: TRBJ2-7

cdr3_aa: CSVRGSAGVHEQYF
cdr3_nt: TGCAGCGTTCGGGGATCAGCGGGAGTCCACGAGCAGTACTTC
clone_size: NA
v_call: TRBV29-1
d_call: TRBD2
j_call: TRBJ2-7

cdr3_aa: CASSQGLTGELFF
cdr3_nt: TGTGCCAGCAGCCAAGGGCTCACCGGGGAGCTGTTTTTT
clone_size: once
v_call: TRBV7-2
d_call: NA
j_call: TRBJ2-2

cdr3_aa: CASSQELVRGGVEQFF
cdr3_nt: TGTGCCAGCAGCCAAGAGTTGGTTAGAGGAGGAGTGGAGCAGTTCTTC
clone_size: NA
v_call: TRBV14
d_call: NA
j_call: TRBJ2-1

cdr3_aa: CASSLGSRVNIQYF
cdr3_nt: TGTGCCAGCAGCTTAGGTAGCAGGGTGAACATTCAGTACTTC
clone_size: few
v_call: TRBV11-1
d_call: NA
j_call: TRBJ2-4

cdr3_aa: CASSLALGFNYGYTF
cdr3_nt: TGTGCCAGCAGCTTGGCACTTGGTTTCAACTATGGCTACACCTTC
clone_size: NA
v_call: TRBV5-4
d_call: NA
j_call: TRBJ1-2

cdr3_aa: CASSSFGGWSQPQHF
cdr3_nt: TGTGCCAGCAGCTCTTTCGGGGGATGGAGTCAGCCCCAGCATTTT
clone_size: once
v_call: TRBV5-5
d_call: NA
j_call: TRBJ1-5

cdr3_aa: CASSWAGANTEAFF
cdr3_nt: TGTGCCAGCAGTTGGGCAGGGGCGAACACTGAAGCTTTCTTT
clone_size: once
v_call: TRBV28
d_call: NA
j_call: TRBJ1-1

cdr3_aa: CASSATSSDTGELFF
cdr3_nt: TGCGCCAGCAGCGCGACTAGTTCAGACACCGGGGAGCTGTTTTTT
clone_size: NA
v_call: TRBV5-1
d_call: NA
j_call: TRBJ2-2

cdr3_aa: CASSYGMGLNEKLFF
cdr3_nt: TGTGCCAGCAGTTACGGTATGGGGCTTAATGAAAAACTGTTTTTT
clone_size: NA
v_call: TRBV6-6
d_call: NA
j_call: TRBJ1-4

cdr3_aa: CASSQGTSGSTDTQYF
cdr3_nt: TGTGCCAGCAGCCAAGGGACTAGCGGGAGCACAGATACGCAGTATTTT
clone_size: NA
v_call: TRBV4-2
d_call: TRBD2
j_call: TRBJ2-3

cdr3_aa: CASSSATGNGNTIYF
cdr3_nt: TGTGCCAGCAGCTCCGCGACAGGGAACGGAAACACCATATATTTT
clone_size: NA
v_call: TRBV7-9
d_call: TRBD1
j_call: TRBJ1-3

cdr3_aa: CASRVYTEAFF
cdr3_nt: TGTGCCAGCAGAGTTTACACTGAAGCTTTCTTT
clone_size: NA
v_call: TRBV28
d_call: NA
j_call: TRBJ1-1

cdr3_aa: CSPRGGGWSDTQYF
cdr3_nt: TGCAGCCCTAGAGGGGGAGGGTGGTCAGATACGCAGTATTTT
clone_size: NA
v_call: TRBV29-1
d_call: NA
j_call: TRBJ2-3

cdr3_aa: CASSVNSGGSYEQYF
cdr3_nt: TGTGCCAGCAGCGTAAACTCGGGGGGATCCTACGAGCAGTACTTC
clone_size: NA
v_call: TRBV9
d_call: TRBD2
j_call: TRBJ2-7

cdr3_aa: CATSRDMGSSGANVLTF
cdr3_nt: TGTGCCACCAGCAGAGATATGGGGAGCTCTGGGGCCAACGTCCTGACTTTC
clone_size: NA
v_call: TRBV15
d_call: NA
j_call: TRBJ2-6